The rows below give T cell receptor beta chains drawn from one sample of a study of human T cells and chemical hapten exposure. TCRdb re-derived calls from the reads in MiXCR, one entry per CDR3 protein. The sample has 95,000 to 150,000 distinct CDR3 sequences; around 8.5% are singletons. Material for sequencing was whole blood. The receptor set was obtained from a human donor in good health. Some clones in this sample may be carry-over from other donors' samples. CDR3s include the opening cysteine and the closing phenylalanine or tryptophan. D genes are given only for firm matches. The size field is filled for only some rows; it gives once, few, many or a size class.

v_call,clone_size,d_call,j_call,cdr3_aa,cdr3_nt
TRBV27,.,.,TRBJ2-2,CASSLMGAGGTGELFF,TGTGCCAGCAGTTTAATGGGGGCCGGGGGCACCGGGGAGCTGTTTTTT
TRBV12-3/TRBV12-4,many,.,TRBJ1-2,CASSLGPTNYGYTF,TGTGCCAGCAGTTTAGGACCTACTAACTATGGCTACACCTTC
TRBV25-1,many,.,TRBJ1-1,CASKRDGSNTEAFF,TGTGCCAGCAAACGGGACGGGTCGAACACTGAAGCTTTCTTT
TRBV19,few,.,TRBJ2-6,CASTRRRASSGANVLTF,TGTGCCAGTACCCGGAGGAGGGCCAGCTCTGGGGCCAACGTCCTGACTTTC
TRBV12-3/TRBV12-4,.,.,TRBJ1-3,CASSPWGGGSGNTIYF,TGTGCCAGCAGCCCCTGGGGCGGAGGCTCTGGAAACACCATATATTTT
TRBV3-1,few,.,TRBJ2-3,CASSRQGSPDTQYF,TGTGCCAGCAGCCGCCAGGGTAGTCCAGATACGCAGTATTTT
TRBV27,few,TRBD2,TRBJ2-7,CASRPISGSNHEQYF,TGTGCCAGCAGACCGATCAGCGGGAGCAACCACGAGCAGTACTTC
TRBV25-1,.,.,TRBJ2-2,CASSGMRDTGELFF,TGTGCCAGCAGTGGCATGAGGGACACCGGGGAGCTGTTTTTT
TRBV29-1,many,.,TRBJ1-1,CSVEEGGTEAFF,TGCAGCGTTGAGGAGGGGGGCACTGAAGCTTTCTTT
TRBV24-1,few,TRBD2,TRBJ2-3,CATSDSSGASTDTQYF,TGTGCCACCAGTGACTCTAGCGGGGCTAGCACAGATACGCAGTATTTT
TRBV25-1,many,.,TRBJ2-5,CASSDFPREETQYF,TGTGCCAGCAGTGATTTTCCGAGGGAAGAGACCCAGTACTTC
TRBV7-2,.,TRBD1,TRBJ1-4,CASSPQQGLNEKLFF,TGTGCCAGCAGCCCGCAACAGGGGCTAAACGAAAAACTGTTTTTT
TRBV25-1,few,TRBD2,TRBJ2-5,CASNGGRLLETQYF,TGTGCCAGCAACGGCGGGAGGCTCTTAGAGACCCAGTACTTC
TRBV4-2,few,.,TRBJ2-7,CASSQDTPLEQYF,TGTGCCAGCAGCCAAGATACCCCCCTCGAGCAGTACTTC
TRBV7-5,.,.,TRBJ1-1,CISVSEAFPGHTMNTEAFF,.
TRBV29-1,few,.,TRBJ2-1,CSVGDTQFF,TGCAGCGTTGGAGATACGCAGTTCTTC
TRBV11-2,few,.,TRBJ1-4,CASSLSTDSVATNEKLFF,TGTGCCAGCAGCTTAAGTACGGATAGCGTCGCAACTAATGAAAAACTGTTTTTT
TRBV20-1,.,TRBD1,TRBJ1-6,CSARVTGTAGSPLHF,TGCAGTGCTAGGGTGACCGGGACAGCAGGTTCACCCCTCCACTTT
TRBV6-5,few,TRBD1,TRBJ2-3,CASTATGGLHSTDTQYF,TGTGCCAGCACCGCAACAGGGGGCCTACATAGCACAGATACGCAGTATTTT
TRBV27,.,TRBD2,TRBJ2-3,CASRLAGGTDTQYF,TGTGCCAGTCGGCTAGCGGGAGGGACAGATACGCAGTATTTT
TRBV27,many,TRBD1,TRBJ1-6,CASSFGQGEHSPLHF,TGTGCCAGCAGTTTCGGACAGGGAGAGCATTCACCCCTCCACTTT
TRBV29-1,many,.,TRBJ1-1,CSVGGLQNTEAFF,TGCAGCGTTGGGGGACTTCAGAACACTGAAGCTTTCTTT
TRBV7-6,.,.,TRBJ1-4,CASSFFGQEKLFF,TGTGCCAGCAGCTTTTTCGGTCAGGAAAAACTGTTTTTT
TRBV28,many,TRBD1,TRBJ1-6,CASSLQGASYNSPLHF,TGTGCCAGCAGTTTACAGGGGGCATCCTATAATTCACCCCTCCACTTT
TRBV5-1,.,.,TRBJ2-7,CASSPTAGPPYEQYF,TGCGCCAGCAGCCCTACCGCGGGACCCCCCTACGAGCAGTACTTC
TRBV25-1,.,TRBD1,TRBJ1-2,CASIDRVGSYTF,TGTGCCAGCATCGACAGGGTCGGAAGCTACACCTTC
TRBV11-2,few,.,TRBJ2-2,CASTLGRLEGTGELFF,TGTGCCAGCACCTTGGGGAGACTAGAGGGCACCGGGGAGCTGTTTTTT
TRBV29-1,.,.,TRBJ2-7,CSVEDRKWGSSYEQYF,TGCAGCGTCGAGGACAGAAAATGGGGTAGCTCCTACGAGCAGTACTTC
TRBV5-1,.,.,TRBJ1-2,CASSWDGNYGYTF,TGCGCCAGCAGCTGGGACGGTAACTATGGCTACACCTTC
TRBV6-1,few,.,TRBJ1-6,CASSEAIQSPLHF,TGTGCCAGCAGTGAAGCAATTCAGTCACCCCTCCACTTT
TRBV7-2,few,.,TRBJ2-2,CASSAPPGQALFF,TGTGCCAGCAGCGCCCCCCCGGGACAAGCGCTGTTTTTT
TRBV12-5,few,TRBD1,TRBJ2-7,CASGLVGGRGFYEQYF,TGTGCTAGTGGTTTGGTAGGGGGCAGGGGTTTCTACGAGCAGTACTTC
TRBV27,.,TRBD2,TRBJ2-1,CASSSPGLAGVEQFF,TGTGCCAGCAGTTCACCCGGACTAGCGGGAGTTGAGCAGTTCTTC
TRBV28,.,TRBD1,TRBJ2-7,CASGDRGLSNEQYF,TGTGCCAGCGGAGACAGGGGGCTTTCTAACGAGCAGTACTTC
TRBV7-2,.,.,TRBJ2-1,CASSPPGLANNEQFF,TGTGCCAGCAGCCCCCCGGGACTGGCGAACAATGAGCAGTTCTTC
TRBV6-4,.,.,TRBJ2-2,CASSENAGNTGELFF,TGTGCCAGCAGTGAGAACGCAGGGAACACCGGGGAGCTGTTTTTT
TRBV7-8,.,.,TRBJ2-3,CASSLKKDRPTDTQYF,TGTGCCAGCAGCTTAAAGAAGGACAGACCCACAGATACGCAGTATTTT
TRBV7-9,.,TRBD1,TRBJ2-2,CASSQTGTGGFTGELFF,TGTGCCAGCAGCCAGACCGGGACAGGGGGCTTCACCGGGGAGCTGTTTTTT
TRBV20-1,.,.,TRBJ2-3,CSARGTTPTGDTQYF,TGCAGTGCTAGAGGGACTACCCCGACGGGAGATACGCAGTATTTT
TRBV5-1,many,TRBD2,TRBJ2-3,CASSKGTSESTDTQYF,TGCGCCAGCAGCAAGGGGACTAGCGAAAGCACAGATACGCAGTATTTT
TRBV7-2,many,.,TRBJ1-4,CASSRTWGDEKLFF,TGTGCCAGCAGCCGGACATGGGGGGATGAAAAACTGTTTTTT
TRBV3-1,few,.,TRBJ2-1,CASSQQRSSYNEQFF,TGTGCCAGCAGCCAACAGCGGAGCTCCTACAATGAGCAGTTCTTC
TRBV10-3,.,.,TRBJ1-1,CAISEEGTMNTEAFF,TGTGCCATCAGTGAGGAGGGAACGATGAACACTGAAGCTTTCTTT
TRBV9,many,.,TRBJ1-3,CASSVAVGPSGNTIYF,TGTGCCAGCAGCGTAGCGGTGGGTCCCTCTGGAAACACCATATATTTT
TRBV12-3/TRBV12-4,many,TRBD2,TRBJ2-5,CASSPPPAGKETQYF,TGTGCCAGCAGTCCCCCCCCAGCGGGGAAAGAGACCCAGTACTTC
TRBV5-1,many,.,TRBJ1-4,CASSLGAGSEKLFF,TGCGCCAGCAGCTTGGGGGCAGGGAGTGAAAAACTGTTTTTT
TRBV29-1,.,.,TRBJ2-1,CSVEGLTASGDEQFF,TGCAGCGTTGAAGGTCTCACAGCAAGTGGCGATGAGCAGTTCTTC
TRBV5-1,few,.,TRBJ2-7,CASRVGRSSYEQYF,TGCGCCAGCAGAGTAGGGCGGAGCTCCTACGAGCAGTACTTC
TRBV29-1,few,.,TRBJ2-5,CSVEPLFRGPNQETQYF,TGCAGCGTTGAACCCCTATTCCGGGGCCCAAACCAAGAGACCCAGTACTTC
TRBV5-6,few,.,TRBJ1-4,CASSLAGVTTNEKLFF,TGTGCCAGCAGCTTGGCGGGGGTCACCACTAATGAAAAACTGTTTTTT
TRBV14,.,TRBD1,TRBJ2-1,CASSHRQGAGWEQFF,TGTGCCAGCAGCCATAGACAGGGGGCGGGTTGGGAGCAGTTCTTC
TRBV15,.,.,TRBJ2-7,CATSRGLLYEQYF,TGTGCCACCAGCAGAGGACTTCTCTACGAGCAGTACTTC
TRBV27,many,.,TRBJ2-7,CASSARGVGTGQYF,TGTGCCAGCAGTGCACGCGGAGTGGGCACGGGGCAGTACTTC
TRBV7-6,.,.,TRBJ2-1,CASSPGGTSYNEQFF,TGTGCCAGCAGCCCAGGGGGGACCTCCTACAATGAGCAGTTCTTC